The clone carrying this T cell receptor beta chain was recorded only once. The CDR3 extends over 15 amino acids. The V and J ends lost 2 bases and 9 bases respectively, with 20 bases between them. CDR1 is SGHNT, CDR2 YYREEE, per germline (reference sequence). This specimen comes from a study of tumor-infiltrating lymphocytes in primary liver carcinoma. The study co-extracted DNA and RNA from about 20-30 mg of unsorted bulk tissue. Priming with a constant-region primer yielded TCR beta cDNA from around 0.45 ug total RNA. Each TCR beta library was derived from three nested multiplex PCR rounds that employed slightly modified ARM-PCR. Researchers ran the first two PCR rounds for ten to eleven cycles each with TRBV1-TRBV30 forward primers and a C-beta reverse primer. MiXCR was run by TCRdb on the multiplex PCR reads, yielding one entry per CDR3 protein. The repertoire consists of 90,000 to 150,000 distinct CDR3 sequences, with roughly 70% occurring once and the leading ten covering 7.5% to 10%.

V usage is TRBV5-4 and J usage is TRBJ2-5; the D gene is possibly TRBD2 (6 bases). The sequenced material came from tumor-adjacent normal liver tissue. This TCR was recovered from a woman aged 60-75 years with primary liver carcinoma and hepatitis B virus infection. The DNA of the CDR3 is TGTGCCAGCAGCTTAACCGGGAGCACGCAAAAGGCCCAGTACTTC. It specifies CASSLTGSTQKAQYF.